This T cell receptor (beta chain) stems from a study of control samples from healthy donors and cancer patients. The protocol was immunoSEQ multiplex PCR, while the TCRdb copy is restricted to in-frame clones and leaves out a portion. This sample carries about 140,000 clones, 70% to 90% of them seen once, and the ten largest clones take about 1.8%. Trimming took off 3 bases at V and 2 bases at J, with 10 bases between the two ends. The V gene's germline CDR1 is LNHDA and CDR2 SQIVND (reference sequence). The CDR3 has 14 residues. The rearrangement joins TRBV19 to TRBJ2-5; no clear D. Sequenced: blood. The sequence came from a young man in good health. The CDR3 loop reads CASSMWAGQETQYF. The CDR3 DNA reads TGTGCCAGTAGTATGTGGGCAGGACAAGAGACCCAGTACTTC.